The 3 T cell receptor beta chains below were found in one sample sequenced in a study of response to subunit inactivated influenza vaccine. A single record per CDR3 protein comes from TCRdb applying MiXCR to the RT-PCR reads. The table shows 300,000 to 350,000 distinct CDR3 sequences, with roughly a fifth occurring only once. The sequencing used PBMCs from blood, collected 21 months after vaccination. Every receptor here comes from a man aged 50 to 69 who received an inactivated influenza vaccine.

The CDR3 nucleotides are TGTGCCAGCAGCTTACAAAGTGGAGGGAACTCCTACGAGCAGTACTTC. This codes for CASSLQSGGNSYEQYF. V and J are TRBV7-2 and TRBJ2-7; perhaps TRBD2 as D (6 bases). The V gene's germline CDR1 is SGHTA and CDR2 FQGNSA. The CDR3 length is 16 residues. Trimming pared 2 bases from V and 0 bases from J, leaving 14 bases between.

The V call is TRBV28, the J call TRBJ1-1; TRBD1 matches at 10 bases. The CDR3 has 16 residues. The germline CDR1 and CDR2 sequences are MDHEN and SYDVKM. Trimming took 5 bases from V and 11 from J; bases not matched to a gene: 17. CDR3 sequence reads: CASSPHGTGAPWVAFF. The CDR3 DNA reads TGTGCCAGCAGTCCTCACGGGACAGGGGCCCCGTGGGTCGCTTTCTTT.

This chain joins TRBV18 and TRBJ1-6, with D possibly matching TRBD1 (5 bases). The CDR3 totals 13 residues. Per germline, CDR1 KGHSH and CDR2 LQKENI. V was cut by 5 bases and J by 16 bases, with 18 bases left in between. The CDR3 loop reads CASSTGTTPLLHF. CDR3 nucleotide sequence: TGTGCCAGCTCAACCGGGACTACTCCCCTACTCCACTTT.